This TCR beta chain was identified in a study of shared clonotypes between healthy human individuals. Study outcomes and limitations: It was the few donors that limited the genetic and exposure-history diversity represented. Naive subsets usually exceeded memory subsets in estimated richness.

Note on this clone: No antigen is known for it.

Deletions cut 0 bases from V and 1 base from J, with 10 bases between. The CDR3 spans 16 residues. Germline V gene data show CDR1 as MGHRA and CDR2 as YSYEKL. CD4+ cells were split into CD45RA+ naive and CD45RA-negative memory subsets. Per the authors' pipeline: Quality scores were absent from the junction-only immunoSEQ sequences, so filtering differed. The assay was immunoSEQ multiplex PCR, and TCRdb's table has in-frame clones only and misses some. V and J calls and clone size come straight from that table; D and trimming were deduced from the DNA. This table has 550,000 to 700,000 clones, about three quarters appearing once.

The chain joins TRBV4-1 to TRBJ2-1; D unclear. Sequences were obtained from memory CD4+ T cells sorted from blood. Subset specified: CD45RA-negative fraction. The receptor comes from a woman in her thirties in good health. DNA of the CDR3: TGCGCCAGCAGCCAAGAGGGTAGGCAGTCCTACAATGAGCAGTTCTTC. Translating gives CASSQEGRQSYNEQFF.